The clone carrying this TCR beta chain was recorded many times. The antigen is undetermined. This CDR3 is built from 13 residues. The germline V and J ends were trimmed by 7 bases and 7 bases, with 19 bases remaining between them. The germline CDR1 and CDR2 sequences are SQVTM and ANQGSEA. This sample was taken from a study of metastatic and nonmetastatic thyroid tumors. Study in general: Comparison of repertoires was carried out across blood and tumor or nodule tissue from malignant and benign thyroid patients. General study findings and limits: When malignant thyroid tumors were compared with benign nodules, TCR beta diversity was reportedly significantly higher in the malignant tumors. This held in both blood and tumor samples.

Thyroid surgery was preceded by no treatment in any patient. Study processing details: It was from CDR3 differences across clinicopathological groups that a distant-metastasis classifier for papillary thyroid cancer was built. Via MiXCR, TCRdb re-called the PCR reads. It is TCRdb's table, rather than the study itself, that gives the V and J calls and clone size. Among about 25,000 clones listed, approximately 20% were seen once. V is TRBV29-1 and J is TRBJ1-2; tentative D call: TRBD1 (5 bases). The source material was blood. The sequence was obtained from a male donor with papillary thyroid cancer or a benign thyroid nodule (not recorded which). Some clones in this sample may be carry-over from other donors' samples. The CDR3 loop reads CSASPWGSPGYTF. Written as DNA, the CDR3 is TGCAGCGCTTCCCCGTGGGGCTCTCCTGGCTACACCTTC.